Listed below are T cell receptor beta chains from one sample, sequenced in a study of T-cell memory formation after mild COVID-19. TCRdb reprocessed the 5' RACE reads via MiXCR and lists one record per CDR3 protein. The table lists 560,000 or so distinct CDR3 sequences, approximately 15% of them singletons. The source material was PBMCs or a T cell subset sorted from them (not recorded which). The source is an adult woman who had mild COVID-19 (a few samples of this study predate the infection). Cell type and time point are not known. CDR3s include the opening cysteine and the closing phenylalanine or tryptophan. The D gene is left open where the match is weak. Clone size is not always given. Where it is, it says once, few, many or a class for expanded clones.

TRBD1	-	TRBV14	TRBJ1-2	CASSPRAQGALGYTF	TGTGCCAGCAGCCCCCGGGCACAGGGGGCTTTGGGCTACACCTTC
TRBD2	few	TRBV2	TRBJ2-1	CASSKEIAGELHNEQFF	TGTGCCAGCAGTAAGGAGATAGCGGGAGAGCTCCACAATGAGCAGTTCTTC
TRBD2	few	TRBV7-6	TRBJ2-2	CASSQTSGTSTGELFF	TGTGCCAGCAGCCAAACTAGCGGGACGAGCACCGGGGAGCTGTTTTTT
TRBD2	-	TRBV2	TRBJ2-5	CASSESPGLAGRTQYF	TGTGCCAGCAGTGAAAGCCCGGGACTAGCGGGAAGGACCCAGTACTTC
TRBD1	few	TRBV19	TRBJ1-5	CASTYGTDFQPQHF	TGTGCCAGTACCTACGGGACAGACTTTCAGCCCCAGCATTTT
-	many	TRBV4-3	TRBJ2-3	CASSQGSAAYSTDTQYF	TGCGCCAGCAGCCAGGGCTCGGCGGCGTATAGCACAGATACGCAGTATTTT
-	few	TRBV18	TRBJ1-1	CASSPRGKRNTEAFF	TGTGCCAGCTCACCACGGGGGAAGCGTAACACTGAAGCTTTCTTT
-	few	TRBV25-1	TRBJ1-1	CASSESWGVEAFF	TGTGCCAGCAGTGAATCTTGGGGCGTAGAAGCTTTCTTT
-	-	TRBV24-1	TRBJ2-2	CATSLSGNTGELFF	TGTGCCACCAGCCTCTCCGGGAACACCGGGGAGCTGTTTTTT
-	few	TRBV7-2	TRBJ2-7	CASSPLGPDEVQYF	TGTGCCAGCAGCCCCCTGGGTCCTGACGAGGTGCAGTACTTC
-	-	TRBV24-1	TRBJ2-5	CATPYKEGTQYF	TGTGCCACCCCTTATAAGGAAGGGACCCAGTACTTC
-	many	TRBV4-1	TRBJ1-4	CASSQAPHRSTNEKLFF	TGCGCCAGCAGCCAGGCTCCTCACAGGTCAACTAATGAAAAACTGTTTTTT
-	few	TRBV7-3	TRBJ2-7	CASSLSAGVREQYF	TGTGCCAGCAGCTTAAGTGCAGGGGTACGGGAGCAGTACTTC
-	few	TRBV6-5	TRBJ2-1	CASSYSGGQGNEQFF	TGTGCCAGCAGTTACTCCGGGGGGCAGGGGAATGAGCAGTTCTTC
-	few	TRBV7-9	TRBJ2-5	CASSTRQSVETQYF	TGTGCCAGCAGCACCCGACAGAGCGTGGAGACCCAGTACTTC
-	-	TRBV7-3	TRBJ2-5	CARSQTVQETQYF	TGTGCCAGAAGCCAGACGGTCCAAGAGACCCAGTACTTC
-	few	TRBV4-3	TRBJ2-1	CASSQDRGHAYNEQFF	TGCGCCAGCAGCCAAGATCGCGGACACGCCTACAATGAGCAGTTCTTC
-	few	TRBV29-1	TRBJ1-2	CSAERGSGYTF	TGCAGCGCCGAACGAGGGTCTGGCTACACCTTC
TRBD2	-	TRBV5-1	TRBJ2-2	CASRAGDNTGELFF	TGCGCCAGCAGAGCGGGGGACAACACCGGGGAGCTGTTTTTT
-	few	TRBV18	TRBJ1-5	CASSPGPQERNQPQHF	TGTGCCAGCTCACCCGGCCCACAGGAGAGGAATCAGCCCCAGCATTTT
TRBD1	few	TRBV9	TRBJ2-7	CASSVAQTGGAYEQYF	TGTGCCAGCAGCGTAGCCCAAACAGGGGGCGCGTACGAGCAGTACTTC
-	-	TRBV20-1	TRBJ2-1	CSATRAAGNEQFF	TGCAGTGCTACCCGGGCCGCGGGAAATGAGCAGTTCTTC
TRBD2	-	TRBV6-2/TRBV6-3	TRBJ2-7	CASKNSGLAGDEQYF	TGTGCCAGCAAAAACTCGGGACTAGCGGGAGACGAGCAGTACTTC
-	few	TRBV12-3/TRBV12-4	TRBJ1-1	CAVIMLNTEAFF	TGTGCCGTCATCATGTTGAACACTGAAGCTTTCTTT
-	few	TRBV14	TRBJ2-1	CASSPYRFSYNEQFF	TGTGCCAGCAGCCCGTATCGATTTTCCTACAATGAGCAGTTCTTC
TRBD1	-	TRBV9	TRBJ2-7	CASSVATGVEEQYF	TGTGCCAGCAGCGTAGCGACAGGGGTAGAGGAGCAGTACTTC
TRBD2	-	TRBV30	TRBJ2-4	CAWRTSGSGNIQYF	TGTGCCTGGCGGACTAGCGGGAGCGGAAACATTCAGTACTTC
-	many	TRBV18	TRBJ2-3	CASSPPDRVTQYF	TGTGCCAGCTCACCACCAGATCGGGTAACGCAGTATTTT
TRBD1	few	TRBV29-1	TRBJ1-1	CSVEDLIWDRNLNTEAFF	TGCAGCGTTGAAGATCTCATCTGGGACAGAAACTTGAACACTGAAGCTTTCTTT
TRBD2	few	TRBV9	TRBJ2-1	CASSVAGSGGYNEQFF	TGTGCCAGCAGCGTAGCGGGTAGCGGGGGTTACAATGAGCAGTTCTTC
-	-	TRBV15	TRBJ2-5	CATSRGGASETQYF	TGTGCCACCAGCAGAGGGGGGGCTAGTGAGACCCAGTACTTC
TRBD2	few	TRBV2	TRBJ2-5	CASSDRGGSETQYF	TGTGCCAGCAGTGATCGGGGGGGGTCGGAGACCCAGTACTTC
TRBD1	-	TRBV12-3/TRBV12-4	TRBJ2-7	CASSPSLGTGTSYEQYF	TGTGCCAGCAGTCCCTCCCTCGGGACAGGAACCTCCTACGAGCAGTACTTC
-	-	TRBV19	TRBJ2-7	CASSIEAVGSYEQYF	TGTGCCAGTAGTATAGAGGCAGTCGGTTCCTACGAGCAGTACTTC
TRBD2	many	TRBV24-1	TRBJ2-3	CATSDPTGTSGRMVDTQYF	TGTGCCACCAGTGATCCGACCGGGACTAGCGGGAGAATGGTAGATACGCAGTATTTT
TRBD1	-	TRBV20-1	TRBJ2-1	CSAPGGTGHYNEQFF	TGCAGTGCTCCGGGCGGGACAGGGCATTACAATGAGCAGTTCTTC
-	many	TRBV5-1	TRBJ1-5	CASSLDRDQPQHF	TGCGCCAGCAGCTTGGATCGGGACCAGCCCCAGCATTTT
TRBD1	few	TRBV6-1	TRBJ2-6	CASSPGTAGANVLTF	TGTGCCAGCAGCCCCGGGACAGCTGGGGCCAACGTCCTGACTTTC
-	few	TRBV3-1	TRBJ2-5	CASSHLGGRETQYF	TGTGCCAGCAGCCATCTCGGGGGCCGTGAGACCCAGTACTTC
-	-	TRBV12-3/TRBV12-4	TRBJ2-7	CASRQGEGEQYF	TGTGCCAGCAGGCAGGGGGAGGGCGAGCAGTACTTC
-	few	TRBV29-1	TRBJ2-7	CSVSTRSYEQYF	TGCAGCGTTTCGACTAGATCCTACGAGCAGTACTTC
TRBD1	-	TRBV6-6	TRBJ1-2	CASSYPRGGGDYGYTF	TGTGCCAGCAGTTACCCGAGGGGAGGGGGCGACTATGGCTACACCTTC
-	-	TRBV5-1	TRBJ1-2	CASRLDSHGYTF	TGCGCCAGCCGACTTGACAGTCATGGCTACACCTTC